Below, one T cell receptor (beta chain) is given with its context. Its antigen is currently unknown. The data belong to a study of vaccination and CD4 T cells after COVID-19. Researchers used the Oncomine TCR Beta short-read assay to sequence DNA from cultured CD4+ T cells. DNA came from CD4+ T cells after culture. TCRdb called the PCR reads again in MiXCR, with one record for every CDR3 protein. The sample has more than 15,000 distinct CDR3 sequences, 40% seen once. The treatment is: approximately 9-day PBMC culture with coronavirus spike peptide pools or control peptides (ViraFEST assay). Study-level points and caveats: Post-vaccination reactive clonotypes (median 38) did not differ significantly from post-infection (roughly 21).

The CDR3 totals 14 residues. V was cut by 4 bases and J by 10 bases, with 16 bases left in between. In germline, CDR1 is MNHEY, CDR2 SVGAGI. The chain joins TRBV6-5 to TRBJ1-4, with D perhaps matching TRBD1 (5 bases). This TCR derives from a human donor who had recovered from COVID-19. This sample comprised CD4+ T cells from blood, cultured in vitro, obtained after SARS-CoV-2 vaccination. DNA of the CDR3: TGTGCCAGCAGTTCCACCCAAGGGACTCGAAAACTGTTTTTT. Translation: CASSSTQGTRKLFF.